The TCR beta chain under discussion was sequenced for a study of blood T cells in healthy people across ages. The authors ran a second PCR of about 7 to 11 cycles using a sample-barcoded 5' primer and a J-beta primer mix. TCRdb independently ran MiXCR on the 5' RACE reads; one entry per CDR3 protein. The sample lists about 1.5 million distinct CDR3 sequences; roughly 43% were seen once. Every sample had a minimum of 6.5 million PBMCs isolated. V lost 7 bases to trimming and J lost 0 bases; unmatched junction nucleotides: 7. Germline-derived CDR1 and CDR2 are SGHTA and FQGNSA. This CDR3 contains 15 residues.

V usage is TRBV7-2 and J usage is TRBJ2-3; 7 nucleotides agree with TRBD2. The source is a young woman in good health. Sequencing used blood. Written as DNA, the CDR3 is TGTGCCAGCACCCAGTGGGGGGGAAGCACAGATACGCAGTATTTT. This codes for CASTQWGGSTDTQYF.